The T cell receptor (beta chain) under discussion was sequenced for a study of OX40 agonist ivuxolimab in advanced cancers. Whole-study results and caveats: Nonresponders, in some cases, also had low normalized T-cell clonal expansion. At 0.1 to 3.0 mg/kg, CD4+ and CD8+ blood T cells expanded clonally by week 6.

V was shortened by 5 bases and J by 3 bases, with 10 bases between the two germline ends. The CDR3 consists of 13 residues. CDR1 is SGHTA, CDR2 FQGTGA, per germline. Sequencing used immunoSEQ multiplex PCR; TCRdb keeps in-frame clones, though not all of them. The sample contains 50,000 to 60,000 clones, about 76% of which appear only once. About this clone itself: Its target is unknown.

This material consisted of CD4+ or CD8+ T cells sorted from blood, taken in a trial of the OX40 agonist ivuxolimab. V usage is TRBV7-3 and J usage is TRBJ1-2; D is unresolved. This TCR derives from an adult with an advanced solid tumor such as melanoma, head and neck, liver or kidney cancer. CDR3 in DNA: TGTGCCAGCAGCCCCAGACGCTACTATGGCTACACCTTC. Protein: CASSPRRYYGYTF.